This TCR beta chain was identified in a study of vaccination effects on CD4 cells after COVID-19. Within the ViraFEST assay, antigen-specific CD4+ T cells underwent expansion with viral peptide pools prior to sequencing. When less than 11 days of culture had elapsed, CD4+ T cells were isolated. According to PCR results, the person was infected with SARS-CoV-2 between March and December 2020. The negative control culture condition consisted of an HIV-1 Nef peptide pool. V gave up 5 bases and J gave up 8 bases, with 10 bases separating them. Germline-derived CDR1 and CDR2 are SGHVS and FQNEAQ. The CDR3 totals 12 residues. As regards this clone: The antigen is not known.

Assay used: immunoSEQ multiplex PCR; TCRdb lists only in-frame clones, some missing. The table has fewer than 60,000 clones, more than 75% seen once. The rearrangement links TRBV7-8 to TRBJ2-1, with unresolved D. The sequence was obtained from a human donor who had a prior SARS-CoV-2 infection. The source material was CD4+ T cells from PBMCs cultured with HIV peptides, sampled before COVID-19 vaccination. Subset noted: HIV-1 Nef peptide pool negative control/reference culture. This CDR3 reads CASSPSFYEQFF. The CDR3 DNA reads TGTGCCAGCAGCCCTTCGTTCTATGAGCAGTTCTTC.